The entry below gives a single T cell receptor (beta chain) sequence along with its context. What it recognizes is unknown. The sample belongs to a study of identical twins. Regarding the study as a whole: In zero-insertion analyses, partial confounding could arise from invariant MAIT and iNKT cells. The more abundant beta clonotypes in cord blood had fewer insertions, and memory repertoires did not show this. It was out-of-frame TCR alpha sharing in monozygotic twins that models underestimated.

A universal primer site was incorporated via template switching, and the cDNA contained unique molecular identifiers. TCRdb used MiXCR to reprocess the 5' RACE reads, holding one entry per CDR3 protein. This sample has around 510,000 distinct CDR3 sequences; about 13% occur once, and the top ten carry about 0.97%. The V and J ends lost 1 base and 6 bases, in that order; junction bases with no gene match: 24. CDR3 length: 20 amino acids. CDR1 and CDR2 from the germline V gene are SGHVS and FNYEAQ. This sample also appeared in a second study, on yellow fever vaccine responses in identical twins.

The V and J genes are TRBV7-6 and TRBJ2-7; 7 bases map to TRBD1. The material sequenced was CD4+ T cells sorted from blood. The receptor was derived from a woman between 18 and 30 years old in good health. The CDR3 nucleotides read TGTGCCAGCAGCTTAGAGGTAAACCGGTCCGCCGACAGGGCCAATTTCGAGCAGTACTTC. Its translation: CASSLEVNRSADRANFEQYF. The entire variable domain, with the rest obtained from reference TRBV7-6 and TRBJ2-7, is as follows: GAGVSQSPRYKVTKRGQDVALRCDPISGHVSLYWYRQALGQGPEFLTYFNYEAQQDKSGLPNDRFSAERPEGSISTLTIQRTEQRDSAMYRCASSLEVNRSADRANFEQYFGPGTRLTVT.